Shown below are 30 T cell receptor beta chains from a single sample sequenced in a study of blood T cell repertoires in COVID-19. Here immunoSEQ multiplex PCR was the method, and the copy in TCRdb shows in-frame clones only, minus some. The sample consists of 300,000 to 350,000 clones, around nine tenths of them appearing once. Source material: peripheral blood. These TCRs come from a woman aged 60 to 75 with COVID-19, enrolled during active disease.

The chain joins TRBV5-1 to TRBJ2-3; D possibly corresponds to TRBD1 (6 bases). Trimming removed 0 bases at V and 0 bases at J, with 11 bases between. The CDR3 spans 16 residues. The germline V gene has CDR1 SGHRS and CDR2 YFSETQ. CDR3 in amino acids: CASSLGGTPSTDTQYF. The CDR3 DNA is TGCGCCAGCAGCTTGGGGGGGACACCTAGCACAGATACGCAGTATTTT.

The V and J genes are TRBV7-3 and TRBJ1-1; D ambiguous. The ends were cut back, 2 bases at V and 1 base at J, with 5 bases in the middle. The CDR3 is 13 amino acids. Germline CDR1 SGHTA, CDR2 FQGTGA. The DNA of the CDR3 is TGTGCCAGCAGCTTACGGGGGAACACTGAAGCTTTCTTT. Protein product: CASSLRGNTEAFF.

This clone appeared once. CDR3 bases: TGTGCCAGCTCACCACCCGCGGGGGGCGGGGCCTACGAGCAGTACTTC. Encoded protein: CASSPPAGGGAYEQYF. This chain joins TRBV18 and TRBJ2-7, with TRBD2 identical over 8 bases. The J segment lost 2 bases and the V segment lost 0 bases, leaving 6 bases of the junction unmatched. Germline CDR1 KGHSH, CDR2 LQKENI. The CDR3 has 16 amino acids.

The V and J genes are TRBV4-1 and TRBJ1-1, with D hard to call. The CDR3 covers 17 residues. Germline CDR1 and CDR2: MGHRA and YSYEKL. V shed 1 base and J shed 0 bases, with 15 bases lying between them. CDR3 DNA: TGCGCCAGCAGCCAAGTAACCCGGGGTCTACTGAACACTGAAGCTTTCTTT. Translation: CASSQVTRGLLNTEAFF.

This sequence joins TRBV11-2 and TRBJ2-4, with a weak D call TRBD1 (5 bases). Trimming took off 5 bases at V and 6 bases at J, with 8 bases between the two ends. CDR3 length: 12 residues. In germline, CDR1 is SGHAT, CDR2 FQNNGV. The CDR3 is CASSPQGNIQYF. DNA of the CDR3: TGTGCCAGCAGCCCCCAGGGAAACATTCAGTACTTC.

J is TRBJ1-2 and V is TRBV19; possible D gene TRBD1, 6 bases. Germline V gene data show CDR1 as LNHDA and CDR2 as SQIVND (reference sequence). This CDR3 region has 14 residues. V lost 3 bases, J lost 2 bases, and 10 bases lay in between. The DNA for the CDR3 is TGTGCCAGTAGTATCCCAGGGGTGAACTATGGCTACACCTTC. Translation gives CASSIPGVNYGYTF. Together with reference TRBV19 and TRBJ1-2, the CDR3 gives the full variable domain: DGGITQSPKYLFRKEGQNVTLSCEQNLNHDAMYWYRQDPGQGLRLIYYSQIVNDFQKGDIAEGYSVSREKKESFPLTVTSAQKNPTAFYLCASSIPGVNYGYTFGSGTRLTVV.

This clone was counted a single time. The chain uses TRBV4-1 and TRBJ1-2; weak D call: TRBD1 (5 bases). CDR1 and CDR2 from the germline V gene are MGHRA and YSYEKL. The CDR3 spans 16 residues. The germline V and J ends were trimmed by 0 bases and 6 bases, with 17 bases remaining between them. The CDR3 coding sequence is TGCGCCAGCAGCCAAGATCCCAACGGAGGAGGGGATGGCTACACCTTC. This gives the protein CASSQDPNGGGDGYTF.

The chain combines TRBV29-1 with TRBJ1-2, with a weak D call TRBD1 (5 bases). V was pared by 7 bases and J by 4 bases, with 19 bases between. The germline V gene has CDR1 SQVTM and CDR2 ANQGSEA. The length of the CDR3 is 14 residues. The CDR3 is CSAQGALTTYGYTF. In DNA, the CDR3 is TGCAGCGCCCAGGGCGCCCTTACGACCTATGGCTACACCTTC. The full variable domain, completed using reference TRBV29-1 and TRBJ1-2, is SAVISQKPSRDICQRGTSLTIQCQVDSQVTMMFWYRQQPGQSLTLIATANQGSEATYESGFVIDKFPISRPNLTFSTLTVSNMSPEDSSIYLCSAQGALTTYGYTFGSGTRLTVV.

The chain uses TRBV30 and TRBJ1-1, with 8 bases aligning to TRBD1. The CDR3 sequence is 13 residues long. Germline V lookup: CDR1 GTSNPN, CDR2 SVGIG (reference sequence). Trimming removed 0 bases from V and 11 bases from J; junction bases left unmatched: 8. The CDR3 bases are TGTGCCTGGAGTGTACAGGGGGGGAGGCGGGCTTTCTTT. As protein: CAWSVQGGRRAFF.

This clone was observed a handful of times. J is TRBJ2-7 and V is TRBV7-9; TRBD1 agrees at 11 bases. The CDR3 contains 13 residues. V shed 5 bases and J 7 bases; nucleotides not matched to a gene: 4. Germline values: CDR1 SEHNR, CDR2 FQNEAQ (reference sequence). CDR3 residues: CASSGQGAGEQYF. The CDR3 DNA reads TGTGCCAGCAGCGGACAGGGGGCAGGGGAGCAGTACTTC.

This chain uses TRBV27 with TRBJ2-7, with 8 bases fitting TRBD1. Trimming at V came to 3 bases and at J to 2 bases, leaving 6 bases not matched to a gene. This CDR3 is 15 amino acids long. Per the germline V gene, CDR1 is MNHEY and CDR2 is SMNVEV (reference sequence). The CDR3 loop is CASSFRQGTAYEQYF. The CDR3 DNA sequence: TGTGCCAGCAGTTTTCGACAGGGGACGGCCTACGAGCAGTACTTC.

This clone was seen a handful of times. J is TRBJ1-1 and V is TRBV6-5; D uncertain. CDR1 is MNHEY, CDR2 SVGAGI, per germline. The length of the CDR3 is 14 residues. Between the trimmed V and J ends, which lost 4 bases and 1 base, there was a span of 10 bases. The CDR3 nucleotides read TGTGCCAGCAGTTTCAGGATGGGGAACACTGAAGCTTTCTTT. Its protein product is CASSFRMGNTEAFF.

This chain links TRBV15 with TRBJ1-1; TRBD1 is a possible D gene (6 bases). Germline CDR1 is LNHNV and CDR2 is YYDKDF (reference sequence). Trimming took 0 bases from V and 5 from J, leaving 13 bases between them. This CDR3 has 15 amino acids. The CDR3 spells CATSRERDIGTEAFF. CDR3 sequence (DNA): TGTGCCACCAGCAGAGAGAGGGACATAGGGACTGAAGCTTTCTTT.

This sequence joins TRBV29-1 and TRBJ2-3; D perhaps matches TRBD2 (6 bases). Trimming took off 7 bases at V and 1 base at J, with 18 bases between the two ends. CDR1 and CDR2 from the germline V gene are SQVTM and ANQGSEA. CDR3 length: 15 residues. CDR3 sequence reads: CSASSLGGGTDTQYF. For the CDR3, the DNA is TGCAGCGCCAGCTCTTTGGGAGGAGGCACAGATACGCAGTATTTT.

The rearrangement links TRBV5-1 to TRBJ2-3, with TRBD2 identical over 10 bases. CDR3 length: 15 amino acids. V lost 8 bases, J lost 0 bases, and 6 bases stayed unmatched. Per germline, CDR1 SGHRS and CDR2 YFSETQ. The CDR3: CASTSSGGSTDTQYF. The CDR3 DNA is TGCGCCAGTACCTCTAGCGGGGGTAGCACAGATACGCAGTATTTT.

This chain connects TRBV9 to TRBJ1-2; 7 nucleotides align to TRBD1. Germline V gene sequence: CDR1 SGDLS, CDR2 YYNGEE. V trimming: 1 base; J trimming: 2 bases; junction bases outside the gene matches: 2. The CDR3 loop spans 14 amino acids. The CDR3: CASSVTGDNYGYTF. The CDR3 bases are TGTGCCAGCAGCGTAACAGGGGACAACTATGGCTACACCTTC.

The CDR3 spells CASSLGRGSHLSPLHF. The CDR3 DNA reads as TGTGCCAGCAGCTTAGGGAGAGGATCCCATCTTTCACCCCTCCACTTT. The chain has TRBV11-2 and TRBJ1-6, with D unclear. Trimming stripped 1 base from V and 9 bases from J, with 16 bases between. CDR3 length equals 16 residues. Germline-derived CDR1 and CDR2 are SGHAT and FQNNGV.

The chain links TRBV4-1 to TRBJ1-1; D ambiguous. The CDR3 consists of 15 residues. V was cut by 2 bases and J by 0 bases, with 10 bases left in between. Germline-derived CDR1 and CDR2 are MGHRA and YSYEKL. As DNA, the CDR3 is TGCGCCAGCAGCCAACCATTCCAGGTGAACACTGAAGCTTTCTTT. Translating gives CASSQPFQVNTEAFF.

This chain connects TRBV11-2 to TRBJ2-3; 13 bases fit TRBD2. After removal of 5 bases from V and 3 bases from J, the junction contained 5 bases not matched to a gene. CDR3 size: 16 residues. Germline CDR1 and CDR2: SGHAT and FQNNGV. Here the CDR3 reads CASSARTSGGTDTQYF. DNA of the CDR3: TGTGCCAGCAGCGCCCGGACTAGCGGGGGAACAGATACGCAGTATTTT.

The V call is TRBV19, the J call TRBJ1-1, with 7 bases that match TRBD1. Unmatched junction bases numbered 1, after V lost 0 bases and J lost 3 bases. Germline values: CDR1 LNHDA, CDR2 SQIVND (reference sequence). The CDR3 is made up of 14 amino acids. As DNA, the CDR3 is TGTGCCAGTAGTATAGACAGGGGGGACACTGAAGCTTTCTTT. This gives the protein CASSIDRGDTEAFF. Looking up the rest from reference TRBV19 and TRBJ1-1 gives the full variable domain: DGGITQSPKYLFRKEGQNVTLSCEQNLNHDAMYWYRQDPGQGLRLIYYSQIVNDFQKGDIAEGYSVSREKKESFPLTVTSAQKNPTAFYLCASSIDRGDTEAFFGQGTRLTVV.

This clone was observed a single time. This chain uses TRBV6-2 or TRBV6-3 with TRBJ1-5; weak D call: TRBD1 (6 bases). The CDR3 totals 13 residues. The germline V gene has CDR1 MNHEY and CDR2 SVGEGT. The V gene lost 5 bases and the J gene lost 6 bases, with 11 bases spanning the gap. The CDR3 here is CASSTDRSQPQHF. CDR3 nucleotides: TGTGCCAGCAGTACCGACAGGTCTCAGCCCCAGCATTTT.

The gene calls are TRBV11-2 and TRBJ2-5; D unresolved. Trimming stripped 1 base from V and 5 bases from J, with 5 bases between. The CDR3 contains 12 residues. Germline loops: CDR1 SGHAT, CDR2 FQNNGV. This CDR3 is CASSLVGETQYF. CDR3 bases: TGTGCCAGCAGCTTAGTCGGGGAGACCCAGTACTTC.

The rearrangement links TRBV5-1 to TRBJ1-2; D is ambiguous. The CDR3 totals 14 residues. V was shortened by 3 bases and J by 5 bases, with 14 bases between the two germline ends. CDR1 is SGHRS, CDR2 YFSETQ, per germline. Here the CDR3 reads CASSSSPFVYGYTF. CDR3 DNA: TGCGCCAGCAGCTCCTCTCCCTTCGTATATGGCTACACCTTC.

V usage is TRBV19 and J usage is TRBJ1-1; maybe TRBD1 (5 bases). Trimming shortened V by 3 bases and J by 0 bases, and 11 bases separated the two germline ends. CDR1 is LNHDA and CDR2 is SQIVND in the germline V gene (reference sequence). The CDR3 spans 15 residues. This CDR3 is CASSIGGRMNTEAFF. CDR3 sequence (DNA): TGTGCCAGTAGTATCGGGGGACGCATGAACACTGAAGCTTTCTTT. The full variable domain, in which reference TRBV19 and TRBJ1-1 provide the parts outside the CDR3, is DGGITQSPKYLFRKEGQNVTLSCEQNLNHDAMYWYRQDPGQGLRLIYYSQIVNDFQKGDIAEGYSVSREKKESFPLTVTSAQKNPTAFYLCASSIGGRMNTEAFFGQGTRLTVV.

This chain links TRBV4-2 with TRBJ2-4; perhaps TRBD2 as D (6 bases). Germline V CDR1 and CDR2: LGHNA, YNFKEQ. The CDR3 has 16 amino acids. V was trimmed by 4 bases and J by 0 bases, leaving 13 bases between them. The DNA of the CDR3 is TGTGCCAGCAGCCTAGGAGGGGTCTTAGCCAAAAACATTCAGTACTTC. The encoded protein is CASSLGGVLAKNIQYF.

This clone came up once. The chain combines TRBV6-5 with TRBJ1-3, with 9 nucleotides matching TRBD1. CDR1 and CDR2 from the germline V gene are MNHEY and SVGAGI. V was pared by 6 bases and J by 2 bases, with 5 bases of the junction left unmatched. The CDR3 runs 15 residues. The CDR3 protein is CASSPRDRAGNTIYF. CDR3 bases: TGTGCCAGCAGCCCCCGGGACAGGGCTGGAAACACCATATATTTT.

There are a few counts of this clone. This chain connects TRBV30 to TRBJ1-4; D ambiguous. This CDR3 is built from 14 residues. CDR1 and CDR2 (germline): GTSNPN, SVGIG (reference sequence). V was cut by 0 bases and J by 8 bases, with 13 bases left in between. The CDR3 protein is CAWSVTGLKEKLFF. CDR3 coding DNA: TGTGCCTGGAGTGTAACGGGTTTAAAGGAAAAACTGTTTTTT.

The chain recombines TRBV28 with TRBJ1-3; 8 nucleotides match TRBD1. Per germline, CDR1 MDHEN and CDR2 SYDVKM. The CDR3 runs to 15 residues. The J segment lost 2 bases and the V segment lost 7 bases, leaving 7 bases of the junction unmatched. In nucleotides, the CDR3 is TGTGCCAGCACTTGGGGACAGGCCACTGGAAACACCATATATTTT. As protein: CASTWGQATGNTIYF.

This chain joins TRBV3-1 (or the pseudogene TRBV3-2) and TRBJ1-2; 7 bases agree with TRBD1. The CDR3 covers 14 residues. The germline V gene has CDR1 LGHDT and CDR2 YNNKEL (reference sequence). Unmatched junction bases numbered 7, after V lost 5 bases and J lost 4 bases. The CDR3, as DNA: TGTGCCAGCAGCGGACTACAGGGGTCCTATGGCTACACCTTC. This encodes CASSGLQGSYGYTF.

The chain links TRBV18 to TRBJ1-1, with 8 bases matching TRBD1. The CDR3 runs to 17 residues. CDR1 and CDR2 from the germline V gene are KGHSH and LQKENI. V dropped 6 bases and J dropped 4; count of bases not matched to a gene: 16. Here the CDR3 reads CASSLHPGQAEGTEAFF. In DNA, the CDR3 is TGTGCCAGCTCCCTCCATCCGGGACAGGCGGAGGGCACTGAAGCTTTCTTT.